The entry that follows covers one T cell receptor beta chain sequence. The data belong to a study of cytomegalovirus exposure and HLA in healthy donors. Both 60 Vbeta primers and 13 Jbeta primers went into the PCR. Libraries were prepared by immunoSEQ multiplex PCR; TCRdb keeps only in-frame clonotypes and omits some of them. The table lists about 100,000 clones, approximately 80% of them singletons, with 9.6% in the top ten. This clonotype originated in a male donor in good health and CMV-seropositive. The sample comprised PBMCs.

CDR3 nucleotide sequence: TGTGCCAGCAGCGCTAGCCCCCTGCCCTTTGCGGCCGAAGAGACCCAGTACTTC. Its protein is CASSASPLPFAAEETQYF. The chain has TRBV7-2 and TRBJ2-5, with D perhaps TRBD2 (5 bases). The CDR3 covers 18 residues. Germline V lookup: CDR1 SGHTA, CDR2 FQGNSA. The germline V and J ends were trimmed by 5 bases and 3 bases, with 25 bases remaining between them.